The TCR beta chain under discussion was sequenced for a study of T cell repertoires in cytomegalovirus infection. This clonotype has ten or more counts. Germline V gene lookup returns CDR1 SEHNR and CDR2 FQNEAQ (reference sequence). The CDR3 extends over 12 amino acids. V was pared by 5 bases and J by 4 bases, with 8 bases between. TCRdb fed the reads into MiXCR, producing one record per CDR3 protein. The sample lists 200,000 to 250,000 distinct CDR3 sequences, over 20% occurring once. The sample comprised CD8+ T cells from PBMCs. This receptor was identified in a human donor in good health (CMV status not recorded). Some clones in this sample may be carry-over from other donors' samples. The V gene is TRBV7-9, the J gene TRBJ1-2; no clear D gene. The CDR3 is CASSDNPYGYTF. The CDR3 nucleotides are TGTGCCAGCAGCGACAATCCCTATGGCTACACCTTC.